This T cell receptor (beta chain) was captured by sequencing in a study of T cell repertoires in cytomegalovirus infection. The wider study: Public TCR beta signatures were indicative of both CMV infection and a matching HLA type. Overall study results and limits: Clonotypes of TCR beta that were HLA-C-restricted and CMV-specific dominated the ex vivo response. Cumulative public TCR beta family frequency identified carriers of CMV plus the relevant HLA.

TCRdb called the reads again in MiXCR, with one record for every CDR3 protein. The data show about 130,000 distinct CDR3 sequences, with about 24% seen just once and 30% to 40% held by the top ten. Germline-derived CDR1 and CDR2 are DFQATT and SNEGSKA (reference sequence). Trimming removed 3 bases from V and 3 bases from J, with 7 bases in between. The CDR3 is 12 residues long. A note on this clonotype: Its antigen is as yet unknown.

Sequencing used PBMCs, sequenced either directly or after in vitro stimulation (not recorded which). The TCR sequence derives from a human donor in good health (CMV status not recorded). Some clones in this sample may be carry-over from other donors' samples. The chain employs TRBV20-1 and TRBJ2-3; D is uncertain. The chain's CDR3 is CSASEGTDTQYF. The CDR3 region has the DNA TGCAGTGCTAGCGAAGGGACAGATACGCAGTATTTT.